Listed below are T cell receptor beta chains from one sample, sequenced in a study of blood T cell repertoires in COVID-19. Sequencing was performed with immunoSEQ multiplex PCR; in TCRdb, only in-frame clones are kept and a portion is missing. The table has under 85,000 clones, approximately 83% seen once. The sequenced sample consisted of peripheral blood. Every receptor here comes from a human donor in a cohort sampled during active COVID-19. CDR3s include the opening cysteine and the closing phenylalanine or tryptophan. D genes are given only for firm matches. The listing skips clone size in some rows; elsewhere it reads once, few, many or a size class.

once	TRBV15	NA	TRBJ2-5	CATSRGHDSKKETQYF	TGTGCCACCAGCAGAGGGCATGACAGCAAGAAAGAGACCCAGTACTTC
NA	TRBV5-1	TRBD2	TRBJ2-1	CASSPRAGVGYNEQFF	TGCGCCAGCAGCCCTAGGGCGGGGGTAGGCTACAATGAGCAGTTCTTC
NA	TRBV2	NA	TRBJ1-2	CASVRDSNYGYTF	TGTGCCAGCGTACGGGATTCTAACTATGGCTACACCTTC
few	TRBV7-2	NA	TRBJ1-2	CASSFTTGSNYGYTF	TGTGCCAGCAGCTTTACGACAGGTTCTAACTATGGCTACACCTTC
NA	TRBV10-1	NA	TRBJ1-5	CASSESRGSNQPQHF	TGCGCCAGCAGTGAGTCCCGGGGTAGCAATCAGCCCCAGCATTTT
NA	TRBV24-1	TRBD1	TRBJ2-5	CATAGTGQETQYF	TGTGCCACCGCGGGGACAGGGCAAGAGACCCAGTACTTC
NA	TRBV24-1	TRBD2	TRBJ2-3	CATSGERGVNTQYF	TGTGCCACCAGTGGGGAGCGGGGGGTCAATACGCAGTATTTT
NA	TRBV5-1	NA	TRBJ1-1	CASSSEANTEAFF	TGCGCCAGCAGCTCGGAGGCGAACACTGAAGCTTTCTTT
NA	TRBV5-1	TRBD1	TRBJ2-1	CASSQGQGAANEQFF	TGCGCCAGCAGCCAGGGACAGGGGGCGGCTAATGAGCAGTTCTTC
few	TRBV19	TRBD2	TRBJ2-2	CASSLRLAGDSGGELFF	TGTGCCAGTAGTCTAAGACTAGCGGGGGACTCTGGCGGGGAGCTGTTTTTT
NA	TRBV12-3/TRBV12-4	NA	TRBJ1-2	CASSPPGGAYTF	TGTGCCAGCAGCCCGCCCGGGGGGGCCTACACCTTC
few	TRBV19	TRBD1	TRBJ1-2	CATSQGIDYGYTF	TGTGCCACTTCACAGGGGATCGACTATGGCTACACCTTC
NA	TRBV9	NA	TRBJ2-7	CASSVATGDEGEQYF	TGTGCCAGCAGCGTAGCCACGGGAGACGAGGGCGAGCAGTACTTC
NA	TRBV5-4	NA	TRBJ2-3	CASSPTGLSTDTQYF	TGTGCCAGCAGCCCGACAGGCCTCAGCACAGATACGCAGTATTTT
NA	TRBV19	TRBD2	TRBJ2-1	CASTLIAGKSNEQFF	TGTGCCAGTACTCTTATAGCGGGGAAGAGCAATGAGCAGTTCTTC
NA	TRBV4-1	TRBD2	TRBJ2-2	CASSQTGGLSSNTGELFF	TGCGCCAGCAGCCAAACGGGGGGGCTTTCATCGAACACCGGGGAGCTGTTTTTT